The 6 T cell receptor beta chains below all came from one sample that was sequenced in a study of Ad26.COV2.S vaccination and SARS-CoV-2 variants. Treatment in this sample: over 15 received Ad26.COV2.S at low or high dose, single or two shots; about 5 received placebo; per-sample allocation not given. Each sample was drawn 63 days after the first injection (of vaccine or placebo). Assay used: immunoSEQ multiplex PCR; TCRdb lists only in-frame clones, some missing. The data contain about 460,000 clones, roughly nine tenths of them singletons. Sequencing was performed on peripheral blood, taken in a trial of Ad26.COV2.S vaccine versus placebo. The source is a person between 18 and 60 years old who received the Ad26.COV2.S COVID-19 vaccine or a placebo.

This chain links TRBV5-4 with TRBJ1-2, with a possible D match to TRBD1 (6 bases). The V gene's germline CDR1 is SGHNT and CDR2 YYREEE (reference sequence). Trimming removed 4 bases at V and 5 bases at J, with 21 bases between. The length of the CDR3 is 16 residues. The CDR3 coding sequence is TGTGCCAGCAGCCCTGTCGGGGGGGCAGGCGAATATGGCTACACCTTC. Translated: CASSPVGGAGEYGYTF. Together with reference TRBV5-4 and TRBJ1-2, the CDR3 gives the full variable domain: ETGVTQSPTHLIKTRGQQVTLRCSSQSGHNTVSWYQQALGQGPQFIFQYYREEENGRGNFPPRFSGLQFPNYSSELNVNALELDDSALYLCASSPVGGAGEYGYTFGSGTRLTVV.

The rearrangement joins TRBV4-1 to TRBJ2-5; 9 positions agree with TRBD2. This CDR3 comprises 17 residues. The V gene's germline CDR1 is MGHRA and CDR2 YSYEKL. J lost 1 base, V lost 0 bases, and 6 bases had no gene match. Here the CDR3 reads CASSQDRASGAQETQYF. The CDR3 DNA follows: TGCGCCAGCAGCCAAGATCGGGCTAGCGGGGCCCAAGAGACCCAGTACTTC.

The J gene is TRBJ1-1, the V gene TRBV4-1, with TRBD1 as a possible D gene (5 bases). Per germline, CDR1 MGHRA and CDR2 YSYEKL. The V gene lost 1 base and the J gene lost 5 bases, with 11 bases spanning the gap. There are 14 residues in the CDR3. The CDR3 is CASSQAGVWTEAFF. The CDR3 DNA follows: TGCGCCAGCAGCCAAGCGGGGGTTTGGACTGAAGCTTTCTTT.

V is TRBV7-2 and J is TRBJ2-3; D remains unclear. Trimming left V 5 bases short and J 2 bases short, with 8 bases between. Germline CDR1 reads SGHTA; CDR2 reads FQGNSA. This CDR3 is 13 amino acids long. As DNA, the CDR3 is TGTGCCAGCAGCAGTTATAACACAGATACGCAGTATTTT. Its protein product is CASSSYNTDTQYF.

The chain recombines TRBV18 with TRBJ2-5, with no clear D. This CDR3 is 15 amino acids long. V shed 3 bases and J shed 2 bases, with 13 bases lying between them. Germline V lookup: CDR1 KGHSH, CDR2 LQKENI. CDR3 amino acids: CASSPQVLEQETQYF. The CDR3 DNA follows: TGTGCCAGCTCACCCCAAGTGCTAGAGCAAGAGACCCAGTACTTC.

The V and J genes are TRBV28 and TRBJ2-2, with D unclear. Germline loops: CDR1 MDHEN, CDR2 SYDVKM. The CDR3 spans 13 residues. V was cut by 4 bases and J by 7 bases, with 10 bases left in between. CDR3 in amino acids: CASSSGSHGELFF. The CDR3 region has the DNA TGTGCCAGCAGTTCAGGATCCCACGGGGAGCTGTTTTTT.